These T cell receptor beta chains were read from a single sample in a study of early T cells in non-severe SARS-CoV-2 infection. TCRdb redid the calling of the 5' RACE reads with MiXCR, one entry per CDR3 protein. There are about 57,000 distinct CDR3 sequences in the sample; roughly 10% occur only once, and 8.5% to 9.5% lies in the top ten. Sequenced sample: whole blood. The source is an adult who was a healthcare worker with PCR-confirmed SARS-CoV-2 infection or an uninfected control (not recorded which). CDR3s leave out the opening cysteine and the closing phenylalanine or tryptophan.

j_call	v_call	cdr3_aa
TRBJ2-3	TRBV7-9	ASSLARLAGRPDTQY
TRBJ2-1	TRBV5-1	ASWGSANEQF
TRBJ1-2	TRBV6-6	ASRQLANYGYT
TRBJ1-2	TRBV6-2/TRBV6-3	ASSYRRGENYGYT
TRBJ2-2	TRBV12-3/TRBV12-4	ASSLSPGPLNTGELF
TRBJ1-1	TRBV5-1	ASSPLGGWNTEAF
TRBJ2-5	TRBV27	ASSSPLAQY
TRBJ2-7	TRBV20-1	SALHLTRSYEQY
TRBJ2-3	TRBV2	ATWGYGTDTQY
TRBJ1-1	TRBV11-2	ASSFGDSTEAF
TRBJ2-7	TRBV6-2/TRBV6-3	ASSPPGGYEQY
TRBJ1-5	TRBV18	ASSPSGSSNQPQH
TRBJ2-7	TRBV9	ASSVATSGYEQY
TRBJ2-7	TRBV21-1	ASSATGTGGPEQY